This T cell receptor (beta chain) was recovered during a study of T cells in severe cutaneous drug reactions. Study-wide context: A European registry, Taiwan and Thailand supplied patients during about 2010 to 2018.

Carbamazepine had induced Stevens-Johnson syndrome or toxic epidermal necrolysis in the sequenced donors. Peripheral blood was from CBZ-SJS/TEN patients: a few Han Chinese, six or seven European. The iRepertoire multiplex PCR system with TCR subtype-specific primers built both bulk and single-cell libraries. Reanalyzing the multiplex PCR reads, TCRdb keeps one entry per CDR3 protein, without DNA. This repertoire includes more than 20,000 distinct CDR3 sequences. The sample consisted of PBMCs. The sequence came from a human donor with toxic epidermal necrolysis, a severe cutaneous drug reaction.

CDR3: CASSLGGIREQFF. This chain joins TRBV12-3 or TRBV12-4 and TRBJ2-1. This CDR3 region has 13 residues.